The following is a T cell receptor (beta chain) sequence with its context. Its specificity is not known. The sample comes from a study of sequential checkpoint blockade in melanoma. Whole-study context: Randomization was 1:1 between first-line nivolumab→ipilimumab and ipilimumab→nivolumab. Roughly 20 patients had matched tumor biopsies before treatment and at week 13 after nivolumab or ipilimumab alone. Regarding the study as a whole: In arm A, pretreatment tumor clonality was associated with response.

TCRdb's table, derived via immunoSEQ multiplex PCR, lists solely in-frame clones and lacks some. In the table there are some 8,000 clones, 25% to 35% of which are singletons. This sample's treatment: randomized to nivolumab then ipilimumab (arm A) or the reverse (arm B). DNA-damaging chemotherapy had not been given to any patient beforehand. CDR1 is LGHNT and CDR2 is FRNRAP in the germline V gene. Trimming removed 7 bases at V and 5 bases at J, with 14 bases between. The CDR3 length is 13 residues. The chain is built from TRBV12-5 and TRBJ1-1, with D perhaps matching TRBD1 (5 bases). This specimen was tumor tissue (inferred from file names), taken from a patient given nivolumab and ipilimumab in sequence. This clonotype was obtained from a human donor with melanoma. The CDR3 loop is CASAIRVRTEAFF. Here the CDR3 DNA reads TGTGCTAGTGCCATCAGGGTCAGAACTGAAGCTTTCTTT.